These 27 T cell receptor beta chains were sequenced from one sample in a study of cytomegalovirus exposure and HLA in healthy donors (dated by TCRdb to 2015 to 2018). The library was prepared using the immunoSEQ multiplex PCR assay. The multiplex PCR relied on a mix of 60 forward primers for TCR Vbeta segments and 13 reverse primers for TCR Jbeta segments. The table comes from immuneACCESS by way of TCRdb, which keeps in-frame sequences with V and J called. Part of the clones is missing from these tables; in studies checked, under half for an unresolved V gene and the rest for unknown reasons. In this sample the table shows 60,000 to 85,000 clones, 75% to 80% of which occur a single time. The ten top clones hold about 3.5% of the sample. The material sequenced was PBMCs. The receptors stem from a man in his forties or fifties in good health and CMV-seronegative.

The V call is TRBV18, the J call TRBJ1-4, with D unclear. CDR3 length: 15 amino acids. V lost 1 base and J 8 bases, leaving 14 bases between the germline ends. Germline V gene data show CDR1 as KGHSH and CDR2 as LQKENI. CDR3 DNA sequence: TGTGCCAGCTCACCACGATTGGAAAGCGGAGAAAAACTGTTTTTT. Protein: CASSPRLESGEKLFF.

The rearrangement uses TRBV4-1 and TRBJ1-2; D ambiguous. Germline CDR1 is MGHRA and CDR2 is YSYEKL. The CDR3 totals 13 residues. V lost 4 bases and J lost 4, with 10 bases in between. CDR3 region: CASSLGGSYGYTF. The CDR3 DNA reads TGCGCCAGCAGCCTAGGAGGCTCCTATGGCTACACCTTC.

V and J are TRBV2 and TRBJ1-1; no clear D gene. Deletions cut 4 bases from V and 3 bases from J, with 6 bases between. The CDR3 is made up of 12 amino acids. CDR1 and CDR2 (germline): SNHLY, FYNNEI. The CDR3 DNA sequence: TGTGCCAGCAGTGTCTCCCACACTGAAGCTTTCTTT. Its translation is CASSVSHTEAFF.

The rearrangement uses TRBV4-3 and TRBJ1-3; D is possibly TRBD1 (5 bases). Germline lookup yields CDR1 LGHNA and CDR2 YSLEER. The V end lost 0 bases, the J end lost 3 bases, and 12 bases lay between the germline ends. The CDR3 has 16 residues. This chain's CDR3 is CASSQDLWGDGNTIYF. The CDR3 region has the DNA TGCGCCAGCAGCCAAGATCTATGGGGGGATGGAAACACCATATATTTT.

The rearrangement joins TRBV5-1 to TRBJ2-1; D remains unclear. The CDR3 runs to 13 residues. Germline CDR1 is SGHRS and CDR2 is YFSETQ. V was cut by 6 bases and J by 0 bases, with 7 bases left in between. CDR3 in DNA: TGCGCCAGCAACCCAGACTCCTACAATGAGCAGTTCTTC. Protein: CASNPDSYNEQFF.

The J gene is TRBJ1-6, the V gene TRBV7-2; tentatively, D is TRBD1 (5 bases). The germline V and J ends were trimmed by 3 bases and 6 bases, with 12 bases remaining between them. The germline V gene encodes CDR1 SGHTA and CDR2 FQGNSA. This CDR3 spans 15 amino acids. The CDR3 sequence is CASSFTGGTNSPLHF. The CDR3 nucleotides read TGTGCCAGCAGCTTTACCGGGGGTACTAATTCACCCCTCCACTTT.

The chain carries TRBV5-4 and TRBJ2-1, with 14 bases identical to TRBD2. Germline V gene sequence: CDR1 SGHNT, CDR2 YYREEE (reference sequence). Losses at the gene ends were 4 bases for V and 7 bases for J; bases not matched to a gene: 4. This CDR3 is built from 15 residues. CDR3 bases: TGTGCCAGCAGCAAGCGACTAGCGGGGGGGAATGAGCAGTTCTTC. Encoded protein: CASSKRLAGGNEQFF. Full variable domain (missing parts from reference TRBV5-4 and TRBJ2-1): ETGVTQSPTHLIKTRGQQVTLRCSSQSGHNTVSWYQQALGQGPQFIFQYYREEENGRGNFPPRFSGLQFPNYSSELNVNALELDDSALYLCASSKRLAGGNEQFFGPGTRLTVL.

This rearrangement joins TRBV5-1 to TRBJ2-1, with D possibly matching TRBD1 (6 bases). This CDR3 is built from 15 residues. V dropped 4 bases and J dropped 4 bases, with 15 bases sitting between them. The germline gives CDR1 SGHRS, CDR2 YFSETQ. The CDR3 loop is CASSVGDIPYNEQFF. In DNA, the CDR3 is TGCGCCAGCAGCGTAGGGGACATCCCTTACAATGAGCAGTTCTTC.

The chain joins TRBV18 to TRBJ2-7; 7 nucleotides align to TRBD1. CDR3 length: 14 amino acids. After removal of 0 bases from V and 3 bases from J, the junction contained 2 bases not matched to a gene. From germline, CDR1 is KGHSH and CDR2 LQKENI. The CDR3 DNA sequence: TGTGCCAGCTCACCACCGGGACAGATCTACGAGCAGTACTTC. Residues: CASSPPGQIYEQYF.

The gene calls are TRBV6-1 and TRBJ2-1, with a possible D match to TRBD1 (5 bases). The CDR3 has 13 residues. V was pared by 6 bases and J by 4 bases, with 10 bases between. Germline CDR1 and CDR2: MNHNS and SASEGT. The CDR3 coding sequence is TGTGCCAGCAGGATACAGGATTACAATGAGCAGTTCTTC. Protein sequence: CASRIQDYNEQFF.

This rearrangement joins TRBV5-1 to TRBJ2-7; D is possibly TRBD1 (6 bases). CDR3 length: 13 amino acids. In germline, CDR1 is SGHRS, CDR2 YFSETQ. V was clipped by 6 bases and J by 3 bases, with 13 bases between them. The CDR3 loop is CASTKDSNYEQYF. CDR3 bases: TGCGCCAGCACGAAGGACAGTAACTACGAGCAGTACTTC.

Here the CDR3 reads CASSDFTTGPINTEAFF. Here the CDR3 DNA reads TGTGCCAGCAGTGATTTCACGACAGGGCCCATAAACACTGAAGCTTTCTTT. V usage is TRBV2 and J usage is TRBJ1-1; 7 positions agree with TRBD1. V lost 3 bases to trimming and J lost 2 bases; unmatched junction nucleotides: 12. CDR3 length equals 17 residues. Germline V gives CDR1 SNHLY, CDR2 FYNNEI.

The chain carries TRBV6-5 and TRBJ1-1; 7 nucleotides match TRBD1. The CDR3 runs 12 residues. CDR1 and CDR2 from the germline V gene are MNHEY and SVGAGI. Unmatched junction bases numbered 5, after V lost 8 bases and J lost 5 bases. The CDR3 region has the DNA TGTGCCAGCGGACAGGACCTAACTGAAGCTTTCTTT. This sequence encodes CASGQDLTEAFF.

The chain employs TRBV6-5 and TRBJ2-5, with D perhaps TRBD1 (7 bases). The germline V gene encodes CDR1 MNHEY and CDR2 SVGAGI. V lost 6 bases, J lost 1 base, and 15 bases lay in between. The CDR3 is 15 amino acids. The CDR3 nucleotides are TGTGCCAGCAGCTCCCAGGGGGGAATCCAAGAGACCCAGTACTTC. Protein product: CASSSQGGIQETQYF.

In DNA form, the CDR3 reads TGTGCCAGCAGCTCTAAAGAGACAGGGTTCTATGGCTACACCTTC. Its protein product is CASSSKETGFYGYTF. V usage is TRBV7-6 and J usage is TRBJ1-2; 7 bases are a match to TRBD1. Germline V gene sequence: CDR1 SGHVS, CDR2 FNYEAQ. The CDR3 covers 15 residues. V shed 4 bases, J shed 4 bases, and the junction held 9 bases outside the gene matches.

The V and J genes are TRBV18 and TRBJ1-3, with 10 positions matching TRBD1. This CDR3 contains 16 residues. Per the germline V gene, CDR1 is KGHSH and CDR2 is LQKENI. V shed 4 bases and J 2 bases; nucleotides not matched to a gene: 5. This CDR3 reads CASSHGGTGAGNTIYF. CDR3 sequence (DNA): TGTGCCAGCTCACACGGCGGGACAGGGGCTGGAAACACCATATATTTT.

This rearrangement joins TRBV18 to TRBJ1-1, with 7 bases fitting TRBD1. CDR1 and CDR2 (germline): KGHSH, LQKENI. Trimming took 4 bases from V and 5 from J; bases not matched to a gene: 13. The CDR3 length is 16 residues. CDR3 protein: CASSRTRQGRGTEAFF. Here the CDR3 DNA reads TGTGCCAGCTCACGAACGAGACAGGGACGAGGGACTGAAGCTTTCTTT.

The chain has TRBV11-2 and TRBJ1-1; 9 bases agree with TRBD1. After removal of 6 bases from V and 1 base from J, the junction contained 6 bases not matched to a gene. The germline gives CDR1 SGHAT, CDR2 FQNNGV. The CDR3 is 15 amino acids. CDR3 in DNA: TGTGCCAGCAGGACGGACAGGGGTTGGAACACTGAAGCTTTCTTT. Its translation: CASRTDRGWNTEAFF.

In its sample, this clone was seen a few times. The CDR3 sequence: CASRRLAGGWEQFF. As DNA, the CDR3 is TGTGCCAGCAGGAGACTAGCGGGGGGGTGGGAGCAGTTCTTC. This chain uses TRBV11-2 with TRBJ2-1; 14 bases align to TRBD2. Trimming cost V 6 bases and J 10 bases; bases outside gene matches: 5. The CDR3 is 14 residues long. The germline CDR1 and CDR2 sequences are SGHAT and FQNNGV. The full variable domain, rest sourced from reference TRBV11-2 and TRBJ2-1, is EAGVAQSPRYKIIEKRQSVAFWCNPISGHATLYWYQQILGQGPKLLIQFQNNGVVDDSQLPKDRFSAERLKGVDSTLKIQPAKLEDSAVYLCASRRLAGGWEQFFGPGTRLTVL.

The chain carries TRBV29-1 and TRBJ2-3; D gene uncertain. CDR1 is SQVTM and CDR2 is ANQGSEA in the germline V gene. Trimming took 7 bases from V and 1 from J, leaving 6 bases between them. This CDR3 comprises 11 residues. The DNA of the CDR3 is TGCAGCGGAGGCGGCACAGATACGCAGTATTTT. Protein: CSGGGTDTQYF.

This clone appeared a single time. The CDR3 reads CASSFAELAKNIQYF. In DNA form, the CDR3 reads TGTGCCAGCAGTTTTGCGGAGCTAGCCAAAAACATTCAGTACTTC. The chain joins TRBV28 to TRBJ2-4, with D unresolved. V was clipped by 3 bases and J by 0 bases, with 9 bases between them. Germline-derived CDR1 and CDR2 are MDHEN and SYDVKM. The CDR3 loop spans 15 amino acids.

J is TRBJ2-1 and V is TRBV6-5, with D possibly matching TRBD1 (5 bases). The CDR3 totals 15 residues. Per germline, CDR1 MNHEY and CDR2 SVGAGI. V was cut by 6 bases and J by 0 bases, with 12 bases left in between. CDR3 DNA: TGTGCCAGCAGCTCCGACAGTTCCTCCTACAATGAGCAGTTCTTC. The encoded protein is CASSSDSSSYNEQFF.

The chain uses TRBV5-6 and TRBJ2-5, with 9 bases lining up with TRBD1. The J call may not be correct, given that the DNA end is closer to TRBJ2-7. Looked up from germline, CDR1 is SGHDT and CDR2 is YYEEEE. The CDR3 contains 14 residues. CDR3 sequence reads: CASSVQGAGYEQYF. DNA for the CDR3: TGTGCCAGCAGCGTACAGGGGGCGGGGTACGAGCAGTACTTC.

The chain recombines TRBV5-1 with TRBJ2-5, with D possibly TRBD2 on 5 matching bases. The J call could be wrong; TRBJ2-7 is a better fit for the DNA end. The CDR3 contains 13 residues. Germline V gene lookup returns CDR1 SGHRS and CDR2 YFSETQ. DNA of the CDR3: TGCGCCAGTACGGGGATCAATTCCTACGAGCAGTACTTC. Translating it yields CASTGINSYEQYF.

V usage is TRBV30 and J usage is TRBJ1-1; D is undetermined. Trimming removed 0 bases at V and 3 bases at J, with 2 bases between. This CDR3 spans 11 amino acids. Germline V gene sequence: CDR1 GTSNPN, CDR2 SVGIG (reference sequence). The CDR3 reads CAWSVYTEAFF. As DNA, the CDR3 is TGTGCCTGGAGTGTCTACACTGAAGCTTTCTTT. Filled out from reference TRBV30 and TRBJ1-1, the complete variable domain reads SQTIHQWPATLVQPVGSPLSLECTVEGTSNPNLYWYRQAAGRGLQLLFYSVGIGQISSEVPQNLSASRPQDRQFILSSKKLLLSDSGFYLCAWSVYTEAFFGQGTRLTVV.

The chain links TRBV28 to TRBJ1-4, with a weak D call TRBD1 (5 bases). CDR1 and CDR2 (germline): MDHEN, SYDVKM. The V gene lost 6 bases and the J gene lost 3 bases, with 14 bases spanning the gap. The CDR3 length is 15 residues. CDR3 in DNA: TGTGCCAGCAGCCTATCGGACATTTCTAATGAAAAACTGTTTTTT. Amino acids: CASSLSDISNEKLFF.

This sequence joins TRBV2 and TRBJ2-5, with TRBD1 identical over 7 bases. The J call could be wrong; TRBJ2-7 is a better fit for the DNA end. Per the germline V gene, CDR1 is SNHLY and CDR2 is FYNNEI. The CDR3 is 14 amino acids. CDR3 DNA sequence: TGTGCCAGCAGTGAATTGGGACAGTCCTACGAGCAGTACTTC. As protein: CASSELGQSYEQYF.